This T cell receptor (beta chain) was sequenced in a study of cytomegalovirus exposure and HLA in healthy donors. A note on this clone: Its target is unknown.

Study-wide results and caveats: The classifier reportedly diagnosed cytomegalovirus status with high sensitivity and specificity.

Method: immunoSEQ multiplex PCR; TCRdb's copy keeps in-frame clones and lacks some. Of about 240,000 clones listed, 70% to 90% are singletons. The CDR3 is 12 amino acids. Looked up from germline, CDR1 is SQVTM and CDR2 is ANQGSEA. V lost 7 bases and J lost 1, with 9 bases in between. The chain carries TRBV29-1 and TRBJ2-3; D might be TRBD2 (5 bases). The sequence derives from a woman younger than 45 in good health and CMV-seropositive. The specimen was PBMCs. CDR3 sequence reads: CSGGSRTDTQYF. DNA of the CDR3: TGCAGCGGCGGGTCGCGCACAGATACGCAGTATTTT.